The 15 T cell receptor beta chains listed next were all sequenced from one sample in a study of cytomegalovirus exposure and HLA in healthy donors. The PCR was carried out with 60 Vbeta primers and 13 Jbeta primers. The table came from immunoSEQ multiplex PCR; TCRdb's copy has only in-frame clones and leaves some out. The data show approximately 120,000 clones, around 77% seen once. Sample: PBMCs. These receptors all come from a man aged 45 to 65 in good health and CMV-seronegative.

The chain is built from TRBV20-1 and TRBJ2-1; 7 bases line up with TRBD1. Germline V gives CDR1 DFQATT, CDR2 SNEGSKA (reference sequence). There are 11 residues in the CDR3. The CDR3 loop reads CRATGYNEQFF. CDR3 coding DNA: TGCAGGGCGACAGGGTACAATGAGCAGTTCTTC.

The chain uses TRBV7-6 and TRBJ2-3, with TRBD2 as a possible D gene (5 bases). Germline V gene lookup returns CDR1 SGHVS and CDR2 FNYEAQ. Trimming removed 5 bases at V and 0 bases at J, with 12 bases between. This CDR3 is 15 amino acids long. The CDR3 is CASSKTGISTDTQYF. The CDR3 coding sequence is TGTGCCAGCAGCAAAACGGGAATAAGCACAGATACGCAGTATTTT. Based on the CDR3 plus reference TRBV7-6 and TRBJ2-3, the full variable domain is GAGVSQSPRYKVTKRGQDVALRCDPISGHVSLYWYRQALGQGPEFLTYFNYEAQQDKSGLPNDRFSAERPEGSISTLTIQRTEQRDSAMYRCASSKTGISTDTQYFGPGTRLTVL.

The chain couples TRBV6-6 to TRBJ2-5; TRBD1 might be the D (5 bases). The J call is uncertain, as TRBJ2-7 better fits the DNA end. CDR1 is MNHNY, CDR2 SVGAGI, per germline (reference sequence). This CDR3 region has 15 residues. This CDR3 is CASSYGAGAYYEQYF. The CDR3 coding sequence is TGTGCCAGCAGTTATGGGGCAGGAGCATACTACGAGCAGTACTTC.

CDR3 amino acids: CASSLSGMSNQPQHF. The CDR3 region has the DNA TGTGCCAGCAGCTTAAGCGGAATGAGCAATCAGCCCCAGCATTTT. The chain joins TRBV7-8 to TRBJ1-5; D is unclear. Germline V gives CDR1 SGHVS, CDR2 FQNEAQ. Trimming cost V 2 bases and J 1 base, with 9 bases left between them. The CDR3 length is 15 residues. Combining the CDR3 with reference TRBV7-8 and TRBJ1-5 gives the whole variable domain GAGVSQSPRYKVAKRGQDVALRCDPISGHVSLFWYQQALGQGPEFLTYFQNEAQLDKSGLPSDRFFAERPEGSVSTLKIQRTQQEDSAVYLCASSLSGMSNQPQHFGDGTRLSIL.

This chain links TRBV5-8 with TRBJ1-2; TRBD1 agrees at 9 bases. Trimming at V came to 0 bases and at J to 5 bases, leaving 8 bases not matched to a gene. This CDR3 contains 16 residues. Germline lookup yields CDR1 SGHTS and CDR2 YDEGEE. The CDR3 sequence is CASSLVIGTGSYGYTF. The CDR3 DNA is TGTGCCAGCAGCTTGGTTATTGGGACAGGGTCATATGGCTACACCTTC. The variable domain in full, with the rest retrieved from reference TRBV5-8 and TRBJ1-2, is EAGVTQSPTHLIKTRGQQATLRCSPISGHTSVYWYQQALGLGLQFLLWYDEGEERNRGNFPPRFSGRQFPNYSSELNVNALELEDSALYLCASSLVIGTGSYGYTFGSGTRLTVV.

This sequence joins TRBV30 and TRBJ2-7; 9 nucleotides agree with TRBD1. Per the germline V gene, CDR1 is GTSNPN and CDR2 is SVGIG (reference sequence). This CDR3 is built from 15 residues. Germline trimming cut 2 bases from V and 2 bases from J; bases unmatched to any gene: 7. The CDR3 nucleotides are TGTGCCTGGAGTCCCCCCGGGACAGGGCCCTACGAGCAGTACTTC. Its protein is CAWSPPGTGPYEQYF.

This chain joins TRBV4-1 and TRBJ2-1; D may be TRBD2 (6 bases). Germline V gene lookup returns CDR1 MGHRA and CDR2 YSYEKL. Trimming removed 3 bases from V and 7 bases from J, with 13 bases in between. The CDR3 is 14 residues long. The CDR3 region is CASSQLATTNEQFF. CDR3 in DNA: TGCGCCAGCAGCCAGCTAGCGACAACAAATGAGCAGTTCTTC.

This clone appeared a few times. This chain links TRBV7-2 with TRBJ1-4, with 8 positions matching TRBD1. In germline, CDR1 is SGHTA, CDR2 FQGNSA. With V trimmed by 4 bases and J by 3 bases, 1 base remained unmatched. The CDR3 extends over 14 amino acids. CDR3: CASSSDRANEKLFF. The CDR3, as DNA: TGTGCCAGCAGCTCGGACAGGGCTAATGAAAAACTGTTTTTT.

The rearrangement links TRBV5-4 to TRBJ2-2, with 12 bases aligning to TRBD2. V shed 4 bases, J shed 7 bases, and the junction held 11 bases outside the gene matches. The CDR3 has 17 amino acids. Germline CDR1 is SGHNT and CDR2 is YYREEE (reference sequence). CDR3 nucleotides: TGTGCCAGCAGCCCCCCCGGACTAGCGGGAAAGGTCGGGGAGCTGTTTTTT. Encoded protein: CASSPPGLAGKVGELFF.

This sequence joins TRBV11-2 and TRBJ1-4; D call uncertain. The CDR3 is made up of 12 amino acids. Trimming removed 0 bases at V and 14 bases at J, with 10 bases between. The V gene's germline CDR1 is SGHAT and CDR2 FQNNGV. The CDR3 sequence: CASSLEAGTLFF. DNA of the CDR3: TGTGCCAGCAGCTTAGAAGCAGGTACCCTGTTTTTT. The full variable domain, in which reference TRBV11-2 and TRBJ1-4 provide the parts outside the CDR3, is EAGVAQSPRYKIIEKRQSVAFWCNPISGHATLYWYQQILGQGPKLLIQFQNNGVVDDSQLPKDRFSAERLKGVDSTLKIQPAKLEDSAVYLCASSLEAGTLFFGSGTQLSVL.

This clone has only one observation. This CDR3 reads CASSNALAGVIETQYF. The CDR3 nucleotides read TGTGCCAGCAGTAATGCTCTAGCGGGAGTGATCGAGACCCAGTACTTC. The chain combines TRBV2 with TRBJ2-5; 10 nucleotides match TRBD2. The CDR3 contains 16 residues. The germline CDR1 and CDR2 sequences are SNHLY and FYNNEI. V gave up 5 bases and J gave up 5 bases; unmatched junction bases: 11.

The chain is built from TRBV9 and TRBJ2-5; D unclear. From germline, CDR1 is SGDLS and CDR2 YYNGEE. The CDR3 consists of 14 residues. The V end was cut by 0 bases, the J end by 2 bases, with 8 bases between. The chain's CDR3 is CASSVAPTQETQYF. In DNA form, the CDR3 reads TGTGCCAGCAGCGTAGCACCGACTCAAGAGACCCAGTACTTC.

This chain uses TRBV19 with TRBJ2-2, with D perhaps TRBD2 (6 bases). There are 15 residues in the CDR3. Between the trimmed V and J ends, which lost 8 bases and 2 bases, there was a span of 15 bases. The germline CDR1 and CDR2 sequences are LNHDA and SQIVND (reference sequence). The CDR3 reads CASASRRANTGELFF. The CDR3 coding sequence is TGTGCCAGTGCATCGAGGAGGGCCAACACCGGGGAGCTGTTTTTT.

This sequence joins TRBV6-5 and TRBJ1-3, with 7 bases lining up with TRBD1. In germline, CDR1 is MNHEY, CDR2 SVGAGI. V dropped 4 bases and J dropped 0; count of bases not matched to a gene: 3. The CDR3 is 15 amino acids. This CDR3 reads CASSLGQLSGNTIYF. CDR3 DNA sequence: TGTGCCAGCAGTTTGGGACAGCTCTCTGGAAACACCATATATTTT.

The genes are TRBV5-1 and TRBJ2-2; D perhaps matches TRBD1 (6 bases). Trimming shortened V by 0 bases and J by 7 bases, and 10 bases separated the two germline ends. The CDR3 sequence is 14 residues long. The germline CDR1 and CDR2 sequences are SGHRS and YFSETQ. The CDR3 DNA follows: TGCGCCAGCAGCTTGGACAGGGTGAGCGGGGAGCTGTTTTTT. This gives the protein CASSLDRVSGELFF.